The subject of this entry is one T cell receptor beta chain. This CDR3 has 13 residues. The germline V gene has CDR1 LNHNV and CDR2 YYDKDF (reference sequence). The J segment lost 7 bases and the V segment lost 1 base, leaving 2 bases of the junction unmatched. The record originates from a study of blood T cell repertoires in COVID-19. In the authors' methods: How many nucleated cells were present was estimated from reference gene primer amplification. Assay used: immunoSEQ multiplex PCR; TCRdb lists only in-frame clones, some missing. The V and J calls and clone size are taken from that table; D and trimming were inferred from the DNA. The table lists around 190,000 clones, approximately 85% of them singletons.

Sequencing was done on a sample of peripheral blood. The chain couples TRBV15 to TRBJ1-1; 8 bases align to TRBD1. This receptor was identified in a woman older than 75 with acute or convalescent COVID-19. The CDR3 sequence is CATSRGRGLEAFF. The CDR3 coding sequence is TGTGCCACCAGCAGAGGCAGGGGGCTTGAAGCTTTCTTT.